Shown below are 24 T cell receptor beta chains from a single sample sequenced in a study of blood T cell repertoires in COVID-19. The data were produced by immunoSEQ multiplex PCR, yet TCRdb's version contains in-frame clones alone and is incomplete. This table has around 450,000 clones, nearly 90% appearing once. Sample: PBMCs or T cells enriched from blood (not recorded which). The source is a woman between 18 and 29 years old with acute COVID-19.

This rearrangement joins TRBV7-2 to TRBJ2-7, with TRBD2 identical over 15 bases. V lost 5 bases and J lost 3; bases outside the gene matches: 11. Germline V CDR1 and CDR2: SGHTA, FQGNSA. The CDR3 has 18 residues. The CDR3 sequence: CASSIGLAGGDNIYEQYF. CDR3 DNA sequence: TGTGCCAGCAGCATAGGACTAGCGGGGGGGGATAACATCTACGAGCAGTACTTC.

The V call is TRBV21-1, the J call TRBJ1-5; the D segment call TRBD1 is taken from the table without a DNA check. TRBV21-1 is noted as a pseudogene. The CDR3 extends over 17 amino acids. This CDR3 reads CAIKPGQEGYRNQPQHF. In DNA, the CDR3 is TGTGCCATCAAACCGGGACAGGAGGGATATAGGAATCAGCCCCAGCATTTT.

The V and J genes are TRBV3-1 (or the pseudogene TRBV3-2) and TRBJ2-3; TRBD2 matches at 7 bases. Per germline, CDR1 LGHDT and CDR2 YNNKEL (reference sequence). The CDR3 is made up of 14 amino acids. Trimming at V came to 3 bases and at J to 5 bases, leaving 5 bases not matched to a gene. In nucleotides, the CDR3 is TGTGCCAGCAGCCATAGGACTAGTCAAGATACGCAGTATTTT. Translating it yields CASSHRTSQDTQYF.

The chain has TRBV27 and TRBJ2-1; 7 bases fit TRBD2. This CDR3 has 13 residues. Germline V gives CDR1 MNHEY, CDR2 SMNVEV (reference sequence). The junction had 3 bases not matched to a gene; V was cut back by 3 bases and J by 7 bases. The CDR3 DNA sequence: TGTGCCAGCAGTTTGTCCGGGAGGAATGAGCAGTTCTTC. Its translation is CASSLSGRNEQFF.

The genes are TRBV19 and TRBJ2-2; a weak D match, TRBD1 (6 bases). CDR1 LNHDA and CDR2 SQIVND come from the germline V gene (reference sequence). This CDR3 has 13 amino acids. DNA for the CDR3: TGTGTGGCAGGGGTTTGGGACACCGGGGAGCTGTTTTTT. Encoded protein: CVAGVWDTGELFF.

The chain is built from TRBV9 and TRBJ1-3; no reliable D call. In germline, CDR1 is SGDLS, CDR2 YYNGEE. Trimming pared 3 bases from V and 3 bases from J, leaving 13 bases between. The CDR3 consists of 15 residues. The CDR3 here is CASSAEAGFGNTIYF. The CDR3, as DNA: TGTGCCAGCAGCGCCGAAGCAGGTTTTGGAAACACCATATATTTT.

CDR3 coding DNA: TGTGCCAGCAGCCAGGACAGGGCCTCCTACGAGCAGTACTTC. Translating it yields CASSQDRASYEQYF. This rearrangement joins TRBV11-2 to TRBJ2-7; TRBD1 matches 8 bases. Germline lookup yields CDR1 SGHAT and CDR2 FQNNGV. The CDR3 loop spans 14 amino acids. With V trimmed by 5 bases and J by 0 bases, 3 bases remained unmatched.

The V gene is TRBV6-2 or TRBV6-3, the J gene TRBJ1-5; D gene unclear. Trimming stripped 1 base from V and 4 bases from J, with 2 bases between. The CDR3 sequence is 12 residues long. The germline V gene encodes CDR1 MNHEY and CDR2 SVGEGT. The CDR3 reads CASSYLNQPQHF. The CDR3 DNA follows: TGTGCCAGCAGTTACTTAAATCAGCCCCAGCATTTT.

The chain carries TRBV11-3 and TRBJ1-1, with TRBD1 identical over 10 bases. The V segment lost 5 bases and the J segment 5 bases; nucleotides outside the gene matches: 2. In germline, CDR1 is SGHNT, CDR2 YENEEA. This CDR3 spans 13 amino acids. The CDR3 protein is CASSQDRGTEAFF. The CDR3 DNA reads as TGTGCCAGCAGCCAGGACAGGGGGACTGAAGCTTTCTTT.

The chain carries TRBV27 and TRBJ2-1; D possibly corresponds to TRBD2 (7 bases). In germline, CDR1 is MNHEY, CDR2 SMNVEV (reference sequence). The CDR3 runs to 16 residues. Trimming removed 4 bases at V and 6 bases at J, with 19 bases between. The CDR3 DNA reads TGTGCCAGCAGTTCGATTCGGAGGGGGGGGTTCAATGAGCAGTTCTTC. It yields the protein CASSSIRRGGFNEQFF.

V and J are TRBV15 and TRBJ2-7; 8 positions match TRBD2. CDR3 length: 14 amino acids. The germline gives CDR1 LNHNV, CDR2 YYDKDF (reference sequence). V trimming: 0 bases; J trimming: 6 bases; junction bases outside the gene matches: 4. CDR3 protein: CATSRDRGGREQYF. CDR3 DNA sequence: TGTGCCACCAGCAGAGATCGGGGGGGCCGCGAGCAGTACTTC.

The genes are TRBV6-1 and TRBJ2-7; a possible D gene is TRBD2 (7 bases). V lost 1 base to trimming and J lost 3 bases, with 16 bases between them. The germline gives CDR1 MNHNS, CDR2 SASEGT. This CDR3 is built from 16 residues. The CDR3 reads CASSEVWGGANYEQYF. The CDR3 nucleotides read TGTGCCAGCAGTGAAGTTTGGGGGGGGGCCAACTACGAGCAGTACTTC.

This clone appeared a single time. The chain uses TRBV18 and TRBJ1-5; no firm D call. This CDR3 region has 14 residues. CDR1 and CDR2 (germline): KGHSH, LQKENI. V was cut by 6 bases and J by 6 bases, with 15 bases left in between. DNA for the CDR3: TGTGCCAGCTCGCATACGGGGTCTGGTCAGCCCCAGCATTTT. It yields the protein CASSHTGSGQPQHF.

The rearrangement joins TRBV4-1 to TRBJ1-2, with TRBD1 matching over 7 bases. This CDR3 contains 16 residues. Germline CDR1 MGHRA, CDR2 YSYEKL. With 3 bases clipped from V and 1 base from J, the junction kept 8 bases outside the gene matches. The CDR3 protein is CASSQEIQGFNYGYTF. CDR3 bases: TGCGCCAGCAGCCAGGAAATACAGGGGTTTAACTATGGCTACACCTTC.

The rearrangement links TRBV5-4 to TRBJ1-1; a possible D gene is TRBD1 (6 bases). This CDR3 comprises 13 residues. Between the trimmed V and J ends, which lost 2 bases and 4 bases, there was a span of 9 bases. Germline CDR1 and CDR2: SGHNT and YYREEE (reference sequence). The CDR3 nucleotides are TGTGCCAGCAGCTTCAGGGGAAGCACTGAAGCTTTCTTT. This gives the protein CASSFRGSTEAFF.

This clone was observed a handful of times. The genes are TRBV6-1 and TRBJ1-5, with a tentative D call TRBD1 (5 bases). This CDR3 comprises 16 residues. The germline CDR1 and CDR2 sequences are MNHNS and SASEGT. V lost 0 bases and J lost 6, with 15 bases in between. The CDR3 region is CASSEASGGASQPQHF. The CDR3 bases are TGTGCCAGCAGTGAAGCATCCGGAGGGGCTAGTCAGCCCCAGCATTTT.

CDR3 coding DNA: TGTGCCAGCAGCGCGGCAACCGGGACTAGCGGCGAGCAGTACTTC. Its translation is CASSAATGTSGEQYF. This chain uses TRBV7-9 with TRBJ2-7, with 11 bases identical to TRBD2. The ends lost 5 bases at V and 6 bases at J; junction bases unmatched: 9. The germline CDR1 and CDR2 sequences are SEHNR and FQNEAQ (reference sequence). The CDR3 contains 15 residues.

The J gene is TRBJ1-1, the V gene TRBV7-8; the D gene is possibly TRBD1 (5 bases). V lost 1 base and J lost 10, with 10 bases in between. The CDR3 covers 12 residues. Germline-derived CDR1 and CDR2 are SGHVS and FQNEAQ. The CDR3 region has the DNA TGTGCCAGCAGCTTAGAGCAGGGCGGAGCTTTCTTT. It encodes CASSLEQGGAFF.

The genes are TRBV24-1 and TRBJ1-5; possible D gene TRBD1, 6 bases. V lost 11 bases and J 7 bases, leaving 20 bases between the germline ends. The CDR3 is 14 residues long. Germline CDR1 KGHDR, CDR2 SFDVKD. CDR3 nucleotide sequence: TGTGCCAGAAGCCCGGGACACACTATACAGCCCCAGCATTTT. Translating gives CARSPGHTIQPQHF.

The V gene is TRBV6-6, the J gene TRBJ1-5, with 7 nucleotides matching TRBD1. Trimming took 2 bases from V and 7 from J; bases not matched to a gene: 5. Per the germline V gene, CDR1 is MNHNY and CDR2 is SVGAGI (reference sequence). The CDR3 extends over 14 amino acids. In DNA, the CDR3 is TGTGCCAGCAGTTACAAGGACAGGCGGCAGCCCCAGCATTTT. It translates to CASSYKDRRQPQHF.

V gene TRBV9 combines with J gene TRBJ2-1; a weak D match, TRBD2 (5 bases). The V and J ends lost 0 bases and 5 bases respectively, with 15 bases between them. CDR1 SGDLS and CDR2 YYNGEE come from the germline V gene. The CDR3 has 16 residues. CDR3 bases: TGTGCCAGCAGCGTAGGAGCGGACCCCTTTGACAATGAGCAGTTCTTC. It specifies CASSVGADPFDNEQFF.

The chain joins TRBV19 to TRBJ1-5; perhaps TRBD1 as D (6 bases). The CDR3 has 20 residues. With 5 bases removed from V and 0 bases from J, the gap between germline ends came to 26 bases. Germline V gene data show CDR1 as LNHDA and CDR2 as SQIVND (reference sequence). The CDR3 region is CASSLSADRDYSYSNQPQHF. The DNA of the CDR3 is TGTGCCAGTAGTCTTTCGGCGGACAGAGACTATAGCTATAGCAATCAGCCCCAGCATTTT. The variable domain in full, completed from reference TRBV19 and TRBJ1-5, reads DGGITQSPKYLFRKEGQNVTLSCEQNLNHDAMYWYRQDPGQGLRLIYYSQIVNDFQKGDIAEGYSVSREKKESFPLTVTSAQKNPTAFYLCASSLSADRDYSYSNQPQHFGDGTRLSIL.

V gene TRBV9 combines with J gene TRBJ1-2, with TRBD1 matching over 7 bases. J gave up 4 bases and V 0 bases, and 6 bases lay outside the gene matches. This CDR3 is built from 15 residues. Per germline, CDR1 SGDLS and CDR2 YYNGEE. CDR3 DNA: TGTGCCAGCAGCGTAGATCAGGGGGTCGTCTATGGCTACACCTTC. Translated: CASSVDQGVVYGYTF. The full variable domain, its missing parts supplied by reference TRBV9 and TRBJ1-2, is DSGVTQTPKHLITATGQRVTLRCSPRSGDLSVYWYQQSLDQGLQFLIQYYNGEERAKGNILERFSAQQFPDLHSELNLSSLELGDSALYFCASSVDQGVVYGYTFGSGTRLTVV.

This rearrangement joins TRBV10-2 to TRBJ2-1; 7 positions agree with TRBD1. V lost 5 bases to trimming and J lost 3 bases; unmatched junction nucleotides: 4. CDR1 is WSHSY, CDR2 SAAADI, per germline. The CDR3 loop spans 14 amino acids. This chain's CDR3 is CASSLRGHYNEQFF. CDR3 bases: TGCGCCAGCAGTCTTAGGGGGCACTACAATGAGCAGTTCTTC.